These 18 T cell receptor beta chains originate from one sample sequenced in a study of PD-1 blockade in classical Hodgkin lymphoma. Specified time point: cycle 4 day 1 (C4D1), after 5 to 7 weeks of nivolumab. After autologous stem cell transplantation all patients relapsed, and prior brentuximab vedotin exposure differed between cohorts. Profiling relied on immunoSEQ multiplex PCR, and the TCRdb table lists in-frame clones only, not all of them. Of roughly 21,000 clones detected, around 79% appear once; the ten largest clones hold under 25%. This specimen consisted of peripheral blood mononuclear cells (PBMCs), obtained before the fourth cycle of nivolumab. Every receptor here comes from a human donor with classical Hodgkin lymphoma.

The genes are TRBV19 and TRBJ2-7, with 7 bases fitting TRBD2. V lost 6 bases and J lost 2; bases outside the gene matches: 13. This CDR3 region has 16 residues. Per germline, CDR1 LNHDA and CDR2 SQIVND (reference sequence). The CDR3 here is CASSPHIGRETYEQYF. The DNA of the CDR3 is TGTGCCAGTAGCCCACATATCGGGCGGGAGACCTACGAGCAGTACTTC.

This rearrangement joins TRBV5-5 to TRBJ1-2, with D maybe TRBD1 (5 bases). The germline V gene encodes CDR1 SGHKS and CDR2 YYEKEE (reference sequence). Trimming shortened V by 3 bases and J by 0 bases, and 9 bases separated the two germline ends. The CDR3 is 14 residues long. The CDR3 DNA reads TGTGCCAGCAGCTGGGGGGATTCTAACTATGGCTACACCTTC. It is translated as CASSWGDSNYGYTF.

The chain links TRBV19 to TRBJ2-3; perhaps TRBD1 as D (6 bases). CDR1 and CDR2 (germline): LNHDA, SQIVND (reference sequence). This CDR3 region has 14 residues. V was shortened by 6 bases and J by 2 bases, with 12 bases between the two germline ends. The CDR3 DNA reads TGTGCCAGTAGACAGGGCCGGTACACAGATACGCAGTATTTT. Translating it yields CASRQGRYTDTQYF.

The chain is built from TRBV18 and TRBJ1-4; D gene uncertain. There are 15 residues in the CDR3. V was cut by 2 bases and J by 3 bases, with 10 bases left in between. Germline lookup yields CDR1 KGHSH and CDR2 LQKENI. This CDR3 is CASSPRAGSNEKLFF. DNA of the CDR3: TGTGCCAGCTCACCAAGGGCAGGCTCTAATGAAAAACTGTTTTTT.

J is TRBJ2-7 and V is TRBV27; possibly TRBD1 or TRBD2 for D (5 bases each). Trimming stripped 5 bases from V and 1 base from J, with 9 bases between. In germline, CDR1 is MNHEY, CDR2 SMNVEV (reference sequence). The CDR3 sequence is 13 residues long. The CDR3 region is CASSRDGSYEQYF. The CDR3 DNA reads as TGTGCCAGCAGTCGGGACGGGTCCTACGAGCAGTACTTC.

The chain combines TRBV19 with TRBJ2-2, with 9 bases matching TRBD1. V dropped 4 bases and J dropped 4; count of bases not matched to a gene: 4. Looked up from germline, CDR1 is LNHDA and CDR2 is SQIVND (reference sequence). CDR3 length: 15 amino acids. CDR3 DNA sequence: TGTGCCAGTAGTACAAGGACAGGGGTCACCGGGGAGCTGTTTTTT. Residues: CASSTRTGVTGELFF.

This clone has only a few counts. The chain recombines TRBV5-4 with TRBJ2-1, with 13 bases identical to TRBD2. CDR3 length: 15 residues. V lost 4 bases and J lost 9; bases outside the gene matches: 7. The germline V gene has CDR1 SGHNT and CDR2 YYREEE (reference sequence). CDR3 bases: TGTGCCAGCAGCCAGGGACTAGCGGGAACAACTGAGCAGTTCTTC. It codes for CASSQGLAGTTEQFF.

The V gene is TRBV7-2, the J gene TRBJ2-5, with D hard to call. Germline V lookup: CDR1 SGHTA, CDR2 FQGNSA. V was pared by 4 bases and J by 3 bases, with 18 bases between. The CDR3 is 16 amino acids. As DNA, the CDR3 is TGTGCCAGCAGCTCCACCCTTGGATTGGGGAAAGAGACCCAGTACTTC. Its protein product is CASSSTLGLGKETQYF.

This clone showed up just a few times. The chain couples TRBV10-3 to TRBJ2-4; 9 bases fit TRBD2. The CDR3 has 13 amino acids. The germline V gene has CDR1 ENHRY and CDR2 SYGVKD. Unmatched junction bases numbered 2, after V lost 4 bases and J lost 7 bases. The CDR3 DNA reads TGTGCCATCAGTGCCGGGACTAGCAACATTCAGTACTTC. As protein: CAISAGTSNIQYF.

The chain combines TRBV5-1 with TRBJ2-5; perhaps TRBD1 as D (6 bases). Per the germline V gene, CDR1 is SGHRS and CDR2 is YFSETQ. There are 13 residues in the CDR3. V lost 2 bases and J lost 3, with 8 bases in between. Written as DNA, the CDR3 is TGCGCCAGCAGCTTCCGGGACAAAGAGACCCAGTACTTC. Protein product: CASSFRDKETQYF.

J is TRBJ1-4 and V is TRBV19; D perhaps matches TRBD1 (5 bases). CDR1 is LNHDA and CDR2 is SQIVND in the germline V gene (reference sequence). V gave up 3 bases and J gave up 7 bases, with 15 bases separating them. The CDR3 is 15 residues long. The CDR3, as DNA: TGTGCCAGTAGTATCGGGAGGGGCGGCGGTGAAAAACTGTTTTTT. The encoded protein is CASSIGRGGGEKLFF.

V is TRBV19 and J is TRBJ2-5; 9 nucleotides match TRBD1. CDR1 is LNHDA and CDR2 is SQIVND in the germline V gene (reference sequence). The CDR3 spans 15 residues. V lost 3 bases, J lost 5 bases, and 7 bases stayed unmatched. CDR3 in amino acids: CASSMGDRGVETQYF. The DNA of the CDR3 is TGTGCCAGTAGTATGGGCGACAGGGGGGTGGAGACCCAGTACTTC.

V and J are TRBV5-4 and TRBJ2-3, with 7 bases lining up with TRBD2. The germline V gene has CDR1 SGHNT and CDR2 YYREEE (reference sequence). J was trimmed by 4 bases and V by 3 bases; bases with no gene match: 2. CDR3 length equals 13 residues. The CDR3 DNA is TGTGCCAGCAGCTCGGCGGGGGCAGATACGCAGTATTTT. Protein: CASSSAGADTQYF.

The rearrangement links TRBV27 to TRBJ1-4, with 8 bases matching TRBD1. This CDR3 has 14 amino acids. Losses at the gene ends were 6 bases for V and 8 bases for J; bases not matched to a gene: 8. Germline-derived CDR1 and CDR2 are MNHEY and SMNVEV (reference sequence). CDR3 nucleotides: TGTGCCAGCAGACCTGGACAGGGTTACGAAAAACTGTTTTTT. This translates into CASRPGQGYEKLFF.

The rearrangement links TRBV11-2 to TRBJ2-7; maybe TRBD1 (5 bases). Between the trimmed V and J ends, which lost 1 base and 2 bases, there was a span of 12 bases. CDR1 is SGHAT, CDR2 FQNNGV, per germline. CDR3 size: 15 residues. CDR3 sequence: CASSLVGTGPYEQYF. CDR3 sequence (DNA): TGTGCCAGCAGCTTAGTGGGCACAGGTCCCTACGAGCAGTACTTC.

The rearrangement uses TRBV19 and TRBJ2-1; 8 bases are shared with TRBD2. Trimming took 0 bases from V and 12 from J; bases not matched to a gene: 13. Germline V gene data show CDR1 as LNHDA and CDR2 as SQIVND (reference sequence). The CDR3 length is 16 residues. The DNA of the CDR3 is TGTGCCAGTAGTATAGATACGGGACTAGTGATAACCGGGCAGTTCTTC. Translating it yields CASSIDTGLVITGQFF.

The rearrangement links TRBV28 to TRBJ2-1; TRBD1 agrees at 10 bases. J was trimmed by 5 bases and V by 2 bases; bases with no gene match: 6. The CDR3 contains 16 residues. Per germline, CDR1 MDHEN and CDR2 SYDVKM. The chain's CDR3 is CASSLIGTGANNEQFF. In DNA form, the CDR3 reads TGTGCCAGCAGTTTAATCGGGACAGGGGCGAACAATGAGCAGTTCTTC.

V usage is TRBV2 and J usage is TRBJ2-1; TRBD1 matches 7 bases. Germline lookup yields CDR1 SNHLY and CDR2 FYNNEI. V trimming: 7 bases; J trimming: 2 bases; junction bases outside the gene matches: 8. This CDR3 has 15 amino acids. The CDR3 loop is CASKIQGWTYNEQFF. As DNA, the CDR3 is TGTGCCAGCAAAATACAGGGGTGGACCTACAATGAGCAGTTCTTC.